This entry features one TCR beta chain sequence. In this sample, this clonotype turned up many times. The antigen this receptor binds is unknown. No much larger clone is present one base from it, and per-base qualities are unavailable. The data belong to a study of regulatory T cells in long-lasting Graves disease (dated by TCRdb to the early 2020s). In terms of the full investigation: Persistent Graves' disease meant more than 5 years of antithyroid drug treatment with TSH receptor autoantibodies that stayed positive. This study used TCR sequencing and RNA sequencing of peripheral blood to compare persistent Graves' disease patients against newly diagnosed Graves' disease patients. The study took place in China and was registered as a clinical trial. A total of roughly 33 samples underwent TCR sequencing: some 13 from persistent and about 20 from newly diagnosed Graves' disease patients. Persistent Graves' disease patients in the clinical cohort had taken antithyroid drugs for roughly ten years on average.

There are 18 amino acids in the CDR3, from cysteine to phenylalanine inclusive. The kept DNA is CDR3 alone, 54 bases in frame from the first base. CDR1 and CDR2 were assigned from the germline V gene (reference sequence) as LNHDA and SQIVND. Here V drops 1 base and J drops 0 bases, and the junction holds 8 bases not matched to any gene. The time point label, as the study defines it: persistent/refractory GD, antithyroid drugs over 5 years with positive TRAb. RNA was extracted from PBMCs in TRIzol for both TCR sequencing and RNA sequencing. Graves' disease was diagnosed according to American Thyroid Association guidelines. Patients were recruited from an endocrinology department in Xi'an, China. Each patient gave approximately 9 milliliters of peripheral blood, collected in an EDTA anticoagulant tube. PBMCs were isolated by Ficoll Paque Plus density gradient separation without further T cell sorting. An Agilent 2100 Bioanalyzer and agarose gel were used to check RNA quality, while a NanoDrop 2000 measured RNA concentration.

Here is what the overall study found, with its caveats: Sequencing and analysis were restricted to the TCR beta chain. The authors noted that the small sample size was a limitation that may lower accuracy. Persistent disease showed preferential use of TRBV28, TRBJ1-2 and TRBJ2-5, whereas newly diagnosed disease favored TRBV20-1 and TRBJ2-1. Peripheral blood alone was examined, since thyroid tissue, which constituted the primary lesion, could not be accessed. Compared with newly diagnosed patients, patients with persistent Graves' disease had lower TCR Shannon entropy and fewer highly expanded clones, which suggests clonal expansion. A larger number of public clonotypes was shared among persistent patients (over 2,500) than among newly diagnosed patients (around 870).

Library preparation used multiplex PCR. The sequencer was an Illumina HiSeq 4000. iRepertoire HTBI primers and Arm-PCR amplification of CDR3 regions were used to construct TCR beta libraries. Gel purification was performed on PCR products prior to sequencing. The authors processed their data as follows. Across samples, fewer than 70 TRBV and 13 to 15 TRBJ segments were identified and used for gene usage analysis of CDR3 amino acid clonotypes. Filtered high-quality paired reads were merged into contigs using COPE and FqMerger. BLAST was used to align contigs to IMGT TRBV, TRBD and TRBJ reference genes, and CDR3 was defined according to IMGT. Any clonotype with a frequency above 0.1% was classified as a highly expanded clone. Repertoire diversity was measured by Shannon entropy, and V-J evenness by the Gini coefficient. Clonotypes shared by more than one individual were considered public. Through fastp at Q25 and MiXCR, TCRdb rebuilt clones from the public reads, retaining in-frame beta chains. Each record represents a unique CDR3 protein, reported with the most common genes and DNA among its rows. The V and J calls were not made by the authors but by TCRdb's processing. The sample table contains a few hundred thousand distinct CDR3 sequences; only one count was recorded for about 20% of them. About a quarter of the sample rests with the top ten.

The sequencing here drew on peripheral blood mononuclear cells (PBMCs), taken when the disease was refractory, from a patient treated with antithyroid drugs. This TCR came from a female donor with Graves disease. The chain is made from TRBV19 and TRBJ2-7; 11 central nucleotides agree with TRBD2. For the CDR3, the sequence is CASSIAISGRGSSYEQYF. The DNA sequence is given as TGTGCCAGTAGTATAGCAATTAGCGGGAGGGGGAGCTCCTACGAGCAGTACTTC. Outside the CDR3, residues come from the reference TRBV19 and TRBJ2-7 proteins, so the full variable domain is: DGGITQSPKYLFRKEGQNVTLSCEQNLNHDAMYWYRQDPGQGLRLIYYSQIVNDFQKGDIAEGYSVSREKKESFPLTVTSAQKNPTAFYLCASSIAISGRGSSYEQYFGPGTRLTVT.